The 9 T cell receptor beta chains below were found in one sample sequenced in a study of blood T cell repertoires in COVID-19. The assay was immunoSEQ multiplex PCR, and TCRdb's table has in-frame clones only and misses some. This table holds about 150,000 clones, around 81% found once. The sequenced material came from peripheral blood. The receptors here all came from a woman between 45 and 60 years old with acute or convalescent COVID-19.

The rearrangement uses TRBV3-1 (or the pseudogene TRBV3-2) and TRBJ1-4; unclear D gene. The CDR3 contains 14 residues. The germline gives CDR1 LGHDT, CDR2 YNNKEL (reference sequence). V was clipped by 8 bases and J by 1 base, with 11 bases between them. The CDR3 protein is CASGPSLTNEKLFF. For the CDR3, the DNA is TGTGCCAGCGGGCCTAGCCTAACTAATGAAAAACTGTTTTTT.

In its sample, this clone was seen once. This chain connects TRBV5-6 to TRBJ1-4, with no clear D. The CDR3 is 16 amino acids. Germline CDR1 is SGHDT and CDR2 is YYEEEE. Trimming removed 2 bases from V and 4 bases from J, with 15 bases in between. The DNA for the CDR3 is TGTGCCAGCAGCTTAATCGGGAGTAGCCTTAATGAAAAACTGTTTTTT. Translation: CASSLIGSSLNEKLFF.

The gene calls are TRBV24-1 and TRBJ1-4; D might be TRBD1 (6 bases). Germline values: CDR1 KGHDR, CDR2 SFDVKD. The CDR3 runs to 17 residues. V was clipped by 4 bases and J by 4 bases, with 18 bases between them. The CDR3 coding sequence is TGTGCCACCAGTGAGGGGGCCCGCGGGGGCTATAATGAAAAACTGTTTTTT. Amino acids: CATSEGARGGYNEKLFF.

The genes are TRBV28 and TRBJ2-3, with D possibly being TRBD2 (6 bases). Germline V gene data show CDR1 as MDHEN and CDR2 as SYDVKM. Deletions cut 8 bases from V and 2 bases from J, with 14 bases between. The CDR3 loop spans 14 amino acids. The CDR3 nucleotides are TGTGCCAGCGCTTCCGGGACTTACACAGATACGCAGTATTTT. Translated, it gives CASASGTYTDTQYF.

The chain recombines TRBV5-6 with TRBJ2-1, with TRBD1 matching over 10 bases. The length of the CDR3 is 15 residues. Germline lookup yields CDR1 SGHDT and CDR2 YYEEEE. The trim removed 3 bases at V and 8 bases at J, leaving 8 bases unmatched. CDR3 sequence: CASSSKDRGIYEQFF. The CDR3 DNA sequence: TGTGCCAGCAGCTCTAAGGACAGGGGGATCTATGAGCAGTTCTTC.

The V call is TRBV5-1, the J call TRBJ2-2, with 10 positions matching TRBD1. The CDR3 consists of 20 residues. V was clipped by 0 bases and J by 4 bases; unmatched bases: 15. Germline V gene sequence: CDR1 SGHRS, CDR2 YFSETQ. The CDR3 loop reads CASSLENRDRGLLFTGELFF. CDR3 in DNA: TGCGCCAGCAGCTTGGAAAACCGGGACAGGGGTCTGCTATTCACCGGGGAGCTGTTTTTT.

This chain connects TRBV7-2 to TRBJ2-7; D is perhaps TRBD1 (6 bases). Germline CDR1 SGHTA, CDR2 FQGNSA. With 2 bases removed from V and 1 base from J, the gap between germline ends came to 12 bases. This CDR3 contains 15 residues. The CDR3 DNA sequence: TGTGCCAGCAGCTTATCAGGGGATGGGTCCTACGAGCAGTACTTC. Translated: CASSLSGDGSYEQYF. Full variable domain (rest looked up from reference TRBV7-2 and TRBJ2-7): GAGVSQSPSNKVTEKGKDVELRCDPISGHTALYWYRQSLGQGLEFLIYFQGNSAPDKSGLPSDRFSAERTGGSVSTLTIQRTQQEDSAVYLCASSLSGDGSYEQYFGPGTRLTVT.

This clone was observed a few times. This chain uses TRBV2 with TRBJ2-1; 8 bases are a match to TRBD1. This CDR3 spans 13 amino acids. After removal of 4 bases from V and 7 bases from J, the junction contained 3 bases not matched to a gene. Germline CDR1 SNHLY, CDR2 FYNNEI. CDR3 amino acids: CASSADRVNEQFF. The CDR3 bases are TGTGCCAGCAGTGCGGACAGGGTTAATGAGCAGTTCTTC.

This chain links TRBV7-2 with TRBJ2-2; D possibly corresponds to TRBD2 (5 bases). This CDR3 comprises 16 residues. With 1 base removed from V and 4 bases from J, the gap between germline ends came to 13 bases. CDR1 and CDR2 from the germline V gene are SGHTA and FQGNSA. The chain's CDR3 is CASSLGLALFTGELFF. The CDR3 DNA follows: TGTGCCAGCAGCTTAGGGCTAGCCCTATTCACCGGGGAGCTGTTTTTT.